The 13 T cell receptor beta chains given below trace back to one sample, sequenced in a study of blood T cell repertoires in COVID-19. Using immunoSEQ multiplex PCR, the repertoire was profiled, and TCRdb retains in-frame clones only, with some absent. Of about 220,000 clones in the sample, about 85% were seen once. Sequencing used peripheral blood. All receptors come from a woman aged 45 to 65 with COVID-19, enrolled during active disease.

The rearrangement links TRBV3-1 (or the pseudogene TRBV3-2) to TRBJ2-2; 15 bases fit TRBD2. The V and J ends lost 8 bases and 0 bases, in that order; junction bases with no gene match: 1. CDR1 and CDR2 (germline): LGHDT, YNNKEL (reference sequence). The CDR3 runs to 16 residues. CDR3 residues: CASGLAGGPNTGELFF. The CDR3 DNA follows: TGTGCCAGCGGACTAGCGGGGGGGCCGAACACCGGGGAGCTGTTTTTT.

This clone was counted between two and nine times. The CDR3 nucleotides read TGTGCCACCAGTGATATCGGGACAGGGAACAATGAGCAGTTCTTC. Translation: CATSDIGTGNNEQFF. V is TRBV24-1 and J is TRBJ2-1, with 9 bases identical to TRBD1. This CDR3 is built from 15 residues. V lost 3 bases to trimming and J lost 5 bases; unmatched junction nucleotides: 4. The germline V gene encodes CDR1 KGHDR and CDR2 SFDVKD.

DNA of the CDR3: TGTGCCAGTAGTCCCTTACTCTCCGGGACAGGGACTTCCACTGAAGCTTTCTTT. Protein sequence: CASSPLLSGTGTSTEAFF. The genes are TRBV19 and TRBJ1-1, with 9 bases matching TRBD1. Losses at the gene ends were 5 bases for V and 4 bases for J; bases not matched to a gene: 17. The CDR3 contains 18 residues. The germline CDR1 and CDR2 sequences are LNHDA and SQIVND (reference sequence).

This chain's CDR3 is CATSPQRQLQGAEGYTF. The DNA for the CDR3 is TGTGCCACCTCACCCCAACGGCAACTACAGGGGGCTGAGGGCTACACCTTC. The V call is TRBV10-3, the J call TRBJ1-2, with 9 bases lining up with TRBD1. J lost 8 bases, V lost 10 bases, and 23 bases had no gene match. The CDR3 length is 17 residues. Germline V gene sequence: CDR1 ENHRY, CDR2 SYGVKD.

V and J are TRBV9 and TRBJ2-1, with 8 nucleotides matching TRBD2. Losses at the gene ends were 0 bases for V and 2 bases for J; bases not matched to a gene: 4. CDR1 and CDR2 from the germline V gene are SGDLS and YYNGEE. The CDR3 length is 16 residues. CDR3 loop: CASSVAWRGAYNEQFF. CDR3 DNA sequence: TGTGCCAGCAGCGTAGCTTGGCGGGGGGCCTACAATGAGCAGTTCTTC.

The V call is TRBV19, the J call TRBJ1-4; D gene uncertain. This CDR3 is built from 14 residues. CDR1 and CDR2 (germline): LNHDA, SQIVND (reference sequence). V was clipped by 5 bases and J by 0 bases, with 7 bases between them. CDR3 loop: CASSPEATNEKLFF. The CDR3 nucleotides are TGTGCCAGTAGTCCCGAGGCAACTAATGAAAAACTGTTTTTT.

This clone appeared a single time. V usage is TRBV4-1 and J usage is TRBJ1-5, with D perhaps TRBD1 (5 bases). Germline CDR1 and CDR2: MGHRA and YSYEKL. V dropped 4 bases and J dropped 0 bases, with 13 bases sitting between them. The CDR3 contains 16 residues. CDR3 sequence (DNA): TGCGCCAGCAGCCTTTATGGGGGGGATAGCAATCAGCCCCAGCATTTT. It specifies CASSLYGGDSNQPQHF.

The chain joins TRBV30 to TRBJ2-1; 14 bases are shared with TRBD2. Per germline, CDR1 GTSNPN and CDR2 SVGIG (reference sequence). With 2 bases clipped from V and 7 bases from J, the junction kept 1 base outside the gene matches. The CDR3 sequence is 14 residues long. The CDR3 DNA reads as TGTGCCTGGAGTAGACTAGCGGGGGGGAATGAGCAGTTCTTC. Its protein product is CAWSRLAGGNEQFF.

This clone was recorded a few times. The chain combines TRBV5-1 with TRBJ1-6; TRBD1 matches at 7 bases. This CDR3 region has 15 residues. The ends lost 2 bases at V and 9 bases at J; junction bases unmatched: 8. From germline, CDR1 is SGHRS and CDR2 YFSETQ. The CDR3 region is CASSFEGAKGSPLHF. Here the CDR3 DNA reads TGCGCCAGCAGCTTTGAGGGGGCGAAAGGTTCACCCCTCCACTTT.

This chain links TRBV27 with TRBJ1-1, with D tentatively TRBD1 (5 bases). Germline V CDR1 and CDR2: MNHEY, SMNVEV (reference sequence). The CDR3 covers 14 residues. Trimming pared 5 bases from V and 5 bases from J, leaving 15 bases between. Here the CDR3 DNA reads TGTGCCAGCAGTGCAACGGGGGGTAGGACTGAAGCTTTCTTT. Translating gives CASSATGGRTEAFF.

The genes are TRBV5-6 and TRBJ2-1; 9 bases agree with TRBD1. There are 15 residues in the CDR3. V lost 0 bases to trimming and J lost 5 bases; unmatched junction nucleotides: 3. Germline CDR1 reads SGHDT; CDR2 reads YYEEEE. CDR3 region: CASSLGGTGNNEQFF. DNA for the CDR3: TGTGCCAGCAGCTTGGGCGGGACAGGGAACAATGAGCAGTTCTTC.

The V and J genes are TRBV7-2 and TRBJ2-1; 11 bases align to TRBD2. This CDR3 region has 14 residues. Germline V gives CDR1 SGHTA, CDR2 FQGNSA. Trimming removed 3 bases from V and 8 bases from J; junction bases left unmatched: 3. This chain's CDR3 is CASSFSGGADEQFF. CDR3 bases: TGTGCCAGCAGCTTTAGCGGGGGGGCAGATGAGCAGTTCTTC.

This chain joins TRBV2 and TRBJ2-5, with 9 nucleotides matching TRBD1. CDR3 length: 17 residues. V was clipped by 4 bases and J by 5 bases; unmatched bases: 14. The germline V gene encodes CDR1 SNHLY and CDR2 FYNNEI. CDR3 DNA: TGTGCCAGCAGTGCCCTGGTCTTTAGTGGACAGGGGGAGACCCAGTACTTC. Translated, it gives CASSALVFSGQGETQYF.